What follows describes a single T cell receptor (beta chain). Its antigen is currently unknown. Per the germline V gene, CDR1 is SNHLY and CDR2 is FYNNEI. The CDR3 runs 14 residues. V gave up 7 bases and J gave up 4 bases; unmatched junction bases: 7. This sample was taken from a study of CD8+ T cells in alopecia areata. Study observations and caveats: Under tofacitinib, numerous expanded lesional clonotypes remained detectable in scalp and blood. Higher clonality was seen in lesional scalp than in normal scalp, especially in alopecia totalis/universalis.

Described treatment: oral pan-JAK inhibitor, 5-10 mg twice daily. Sampling of alopecia areata patients yielded lesional scalp punch biopsies as well as peripheral blood. PBMCs served as the source from which CD4+ and CD8+ T cells were sorted. RNA extraction was followed by reverse transcription into cDNA, which acted as the sequencing template. The method was immunoSEQ multiplex PCR; TCRdb's version includes in-frame clones alone and lacks a portion of them. The table shows roughly 200,000 clones, with more than 30% occurring only once. V usage is TRBV2 and J usage is TRBJ1-5; 7 bases are shared with TRBD1. The sequence was obtained from a human donor with alopecia areata. Sequenced here: CD4+ T cells sorted from blood, sampled between weeks 30 and 35, from a patient treated with tofacitinib. CDR3 DNA: TGTGCCAGCACCGGGGGGGACAGTAATCAGCCCCAGCATTTT. It translates to CASTGGDSNQPQHF.